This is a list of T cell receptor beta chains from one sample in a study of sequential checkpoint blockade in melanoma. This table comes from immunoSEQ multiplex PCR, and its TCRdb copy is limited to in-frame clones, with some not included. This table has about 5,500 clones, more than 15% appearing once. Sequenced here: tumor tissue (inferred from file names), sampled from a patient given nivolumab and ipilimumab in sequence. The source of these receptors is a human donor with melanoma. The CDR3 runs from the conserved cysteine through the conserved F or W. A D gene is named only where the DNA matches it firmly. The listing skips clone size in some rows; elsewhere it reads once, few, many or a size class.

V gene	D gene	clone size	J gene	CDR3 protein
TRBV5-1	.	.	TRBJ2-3	CASSTSGGGDTQYF
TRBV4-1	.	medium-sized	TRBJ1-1	CASESGTSSFLNTEAFF
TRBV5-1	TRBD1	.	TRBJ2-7	CASSTGRDRGLWRFYEQYF
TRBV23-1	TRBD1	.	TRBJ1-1	CASSLTGDTEAFF
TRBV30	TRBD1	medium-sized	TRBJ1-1	CAWFDRAVTEAFF
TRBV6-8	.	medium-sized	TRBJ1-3	CASSDGSSGNTIYF
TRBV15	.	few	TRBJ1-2	CATSREIFYGYTF
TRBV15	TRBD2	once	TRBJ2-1	CATSQGLAGGNEQFF
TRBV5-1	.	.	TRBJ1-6	CASSLSQGNSPLHF
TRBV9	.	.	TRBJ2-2	CASSVGGRAGELFF
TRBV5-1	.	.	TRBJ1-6	CASSSTHIRGPLHF
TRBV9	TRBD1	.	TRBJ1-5	CASSAGQGSQPQHF
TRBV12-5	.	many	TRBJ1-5	CASSGPGSYQPQHF
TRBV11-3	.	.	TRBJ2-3	CASSSTRVLDTQYF
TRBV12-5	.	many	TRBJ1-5	CASKRGGPYSNQPQHF
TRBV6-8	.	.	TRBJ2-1	CASSRSYSGLLSNEQFF
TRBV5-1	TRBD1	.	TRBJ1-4	CASSSDRGREKLFF
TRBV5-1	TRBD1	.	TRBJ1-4	CASSRQGQGPNEKLFF
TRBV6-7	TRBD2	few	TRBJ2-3	CASSYHPTSADTQYF
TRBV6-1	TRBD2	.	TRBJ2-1	CASSEALTSGGLNSYNEQFF
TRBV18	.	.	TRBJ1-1	CASSPTAGTEAFF
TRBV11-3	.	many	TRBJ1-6	CASSSSRGQPGSSYNSPLHF
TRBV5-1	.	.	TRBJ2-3	CASRVLGGPSTDTQYF
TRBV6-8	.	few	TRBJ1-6	CASSPRRQFHSPLHF
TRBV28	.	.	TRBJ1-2	CASRGANNYGYTF
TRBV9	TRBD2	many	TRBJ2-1	CASSGSGSVSNEQFF
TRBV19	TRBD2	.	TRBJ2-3	CASSMARRGGDDITDTQYF
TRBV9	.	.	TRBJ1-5	CASNLGTGQPQHF
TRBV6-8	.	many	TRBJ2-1	CASYLVGEDEQFF
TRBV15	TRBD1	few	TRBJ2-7	CATSRRGQDPSEQYF
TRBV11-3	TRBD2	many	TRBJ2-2	CASSSLAGGTGELFF
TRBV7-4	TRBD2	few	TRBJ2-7	CASSWGTTYEQYF
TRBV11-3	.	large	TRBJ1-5	CASSDYWAEQQPQHF
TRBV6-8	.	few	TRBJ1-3	CASSYLGVYGGDGNTIYF
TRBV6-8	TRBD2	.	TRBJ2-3	CASTPGGQPDTQYF
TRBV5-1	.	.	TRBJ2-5	CASSLEGRSQETQYF
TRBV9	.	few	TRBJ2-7	CASNPLPGAYEQYF
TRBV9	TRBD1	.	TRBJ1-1	CASSVLSGGAGFTEAFF
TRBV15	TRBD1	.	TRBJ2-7	CATSRADRVNEQYF
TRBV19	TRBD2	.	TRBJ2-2	CASTAWSGGSNTGELFF
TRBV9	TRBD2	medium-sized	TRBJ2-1	CASSRRLARSNEQFF